This T cell receptor (beta chain) appears in the sequencing data of a study of circulating and synovial CD4+ cells in juvenile arthritis. This CDR3 has 14 amino acids. The germline V and J ends were trimmed by 5 bases and 0 bases, with 9 bases remaining between them. The V gene's germline CDR1 is SGHVS and CDR2 FQNEAQ. Only in-frame clones appear in the TCRdb table, and some are missing; sequencing was by immunoSEQ multiplex PCR. The table shows 30,000 to 40,000 clones, with about 95% occurring only once. Material for sequencing was CD4+ T cells from blood. The chain has TRBV7-8 and TRBJ2-3; the D gene is possibly TRBD2 (6 bases). The clonotype comes from a human donor with juvenile idiopathic arthritis. CDR3 region: CASSPGASTDTQYF. As DNA, the CDR3 is TGTGCCAGCAGCCCGGGAGCGAGCACAGATACGCAGTATTTT.